This T cell receptor (beta chain) was obtained from a study of T cell responses to AZD1222 COVID-19 vaccine. Overall study results and limits: Nearly half of spike-specific TCRs reportedly target unmutated variant regions.

For this clone: Its specificity is not known.

CDR1 and CDR2 from the germline V gene are ENHRY and SYGVKD. V gave up 6 bases and J gave up 0 bases; unmatched junction bases: 4. The CDR3 consists of 14 residues. The data were produced by immunoSEQ multiplex PCR, yet TCRdb's version contains in-frame clones alone and is incomplete. The table records fewer than 110,000 clones, under 95% of them present only once. The chain links TRBV10-3 to TRBJ2-7, with TRBD2 matching over 8 bases. The sequence was obtained from an adult in good health. Material: peripheral blood, obtained on day 0 of AZD1222 vaccination. The CDR3 coding sequence is TGTGCCATCAGGGGCGGGGGGAGCTCCTACGAGCAGTACTTC. It translates to CAIRGGGSSYEQYF.